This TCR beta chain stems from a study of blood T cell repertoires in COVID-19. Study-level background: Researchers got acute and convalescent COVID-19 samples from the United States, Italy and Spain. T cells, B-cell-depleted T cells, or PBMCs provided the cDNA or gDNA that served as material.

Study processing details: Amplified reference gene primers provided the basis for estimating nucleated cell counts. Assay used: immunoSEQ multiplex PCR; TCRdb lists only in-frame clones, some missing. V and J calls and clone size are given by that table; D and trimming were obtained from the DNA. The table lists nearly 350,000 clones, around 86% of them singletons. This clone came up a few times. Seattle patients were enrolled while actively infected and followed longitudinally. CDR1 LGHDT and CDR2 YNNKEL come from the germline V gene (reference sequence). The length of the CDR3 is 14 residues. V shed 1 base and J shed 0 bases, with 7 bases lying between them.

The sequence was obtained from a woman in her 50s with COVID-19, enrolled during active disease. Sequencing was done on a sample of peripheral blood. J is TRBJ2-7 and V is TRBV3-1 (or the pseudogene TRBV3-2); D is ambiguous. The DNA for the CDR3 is TGTGCCAGCAGCCAAGCAGGCATCTCCTACGAGCAGTACTTC. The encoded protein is CASSQAGISYEQYF.